This passage covers 4 T cell receptor beta chains from one sample sequenced in a study of graft-versus-host responses after intestinal transplantation. The antigens these receptors bind are not known. Assay: immunoSEQ multiplex PCR; the TCRdb copy retains only in-frame clones and omits some. The data contain tens of thousands of clones, 90% to 95% of them singletons. Material: unstimulated CD4+ T cells sorted from spleen or lymph node cells, obtained before transplant. Source of these receptors: a human donor who was the organ donor for an intestinal transplant.

In nucleotides, the CDR3 is TGTGCCAGCAGCTCTTACAGGGGGGACTACGAGCAGTACTTC. This gives the protein CASSSYRGDYEQYF. V and J are TRBV7-2 and TRBJ2-7; 8 positions agree with TRBD1. Germline V gene data show CDR1 as SGHTA and CDR2 as FQGNSA. This CDR3 is built from 14 residues. V shed 4 bases and J 3 bases; nucleotides not matched to a gene: 5. The full variable domain, rest sourced from reference TRBV7-2 and TRBJ2-7, is GAGVSQSPSNKVTEKGKDVELRCDPISGHTALYWYRQSLGQGLEFLIYFQGNSAPDKSGLPSDRFSAERTGGSVSTLTIQRTQQEDSAVYLCASSSYRGDYEQYFGPGTRLTVT.

The V call is TRBV7-3, the J call TRBJ2-2, with unresolved D. The CDR3 totals 15 residues. The V gene lost 4 bases and the J gene lost 1 base, with 10 bases spanning the gap. Germline CDR1 SGHTA, CDR2 FQGTGA. CDR3 sequence reads: CASSSRALNTGELFF. The CDR3 coding sequence is TGTGCCAGCAGCTCTAGGGCCTTGAACACCGGGGAGCTGTTTTTT.

The rearrangement uses TRBV6-5 and TRBJ1-5; possible D gene TRBD1, 6 bases. Germline V lookup: CDR1 MNHEY, CDR2 SVGAGI. The length of the CDR3 is 15 residues. With 5 bases removed from V and 2 bases from J, the gap between germline ends came to 13 bases. Here the CDR3 reads CASSQGGNGNQPQHF. CDR3 DNA: TGTGCCAGCAGTCAAGGGGGTAACGGCAATCAGCCCCAGCATTTT.

The chain combines TRBV6-1 with TRBJ2-5, with 7 bases matching TRBD2. The germline CDR1 and CDR2 sequences are MNHNS and SASEGT. V trimming: 6 bases; J trimming: 3 bases; junction bases outside the gene matches: 4. The CDR3 sequence is 13 residues long. The CDR3 sequence: CASSGGLKETQYF. The CDR3 DNA sequence: TGTGCCAGCAGCGGGGGACTAAAAGAGACCCAGTACTTC.